The present T cell receptor (beta chain) was sequenced within a study of shared clonotypes between healthy human individuals. As defined, naive CD8 cells were CD45RO-negative and positively selected for CCR7, with terminally differentiated effector memory CD45RA+ cells excluded. Healthy HIV-negative adults with no recent acute infections or vaccinations were recruited as donors. Study outcomes and limitations: A small donor pool kept down the genetic and exposure-history diversity that was represented.

Authors' analysis steps: ImmunoSEQ output lacked quality scores and full-length reads, limiting matched filtering. Some clones are missing from TCRdb's copy, which holds only in-frame ones; the method was immunoSEQ multiplex PCR. For V, J and clone size, that table is used; D and trimming come from the DNA. The sample contains about 2.2 million clones, around 93% of which appear only once. V was trimmed by 1 base and J by 0 bases, leaving 16 bases between them. CDR1 is MRHNA, CDR2 SNTAGT, per germline. This CDR3 has 18 residues. On this clone: Its target is unknown.

This rearrangement joins TRBV6-4 to TRBJ2-1, with a possible D match to TRBD2 (6 bases). This receptor was obtained from a man younger than 35 in good health. Some clones in this sample may be carry-over from other donors' samples. Sample: naive CD8+ T cells from PBMCs. CDR3 sequence reads: CASSDYALGGNSYNEQFF. The CDR3 coding sequence is TGTGCCAGCAGTGACTATGCTTTAGGCGGGAACTCCTACAATGAGCAGTTCTTC.